These T cell receptor beta chains were read from a single sample in a study of blood T cell repertoires in COVID-19. Measured with immunoSEQ multiplex PCR; TCRdb has only the in-frame clones, and not every one. Of roughly 190,000 clones detected, about four fifths appear once; the ten largest clones hold less than 3.5%. The sequenced material came from PBMCs or T cells enriched from blood (not recorded which). The receptor set was obtained from a woman younger than 45 who had been exposed to COVID-19. The CDR3 runs from the conserved cysteine through the conserved F or W.

v_call	j_call	cdr3_aa
TRBV3-1/TRBV3-2	TRBJ1-5	CASSQGAGPFNQPQHF
TRBV24-1	TRBJ1-5	CATSDPRGVGDQPQHF
TRBV19	TRBJ2-2	CASSVMGTPVIGNTGELFF
TRBV7-9	TRBJ1-1	CASGRVGDTEAFF
TRBV27	TRBJ1-2	CASSYRQGYGYTF
TRBV2	TRBJ1-2	CASSPQTYLNGYTF
TRBV5-8	TRBJ1-1	CASSPDREFTEAFF
TRBV5-5	TRBJ2-7	CASSLSHEQYF
TRBV27	TRBJ1-5	CASSHRGAGQPQHF
TRBV7-2	TRBJ1-5	CASSLVVSFDQPQHF
TRBV19	TRBJ1-2	CASNRGARDYGYTF
TRBV5-5	TRBJ2-7	CASSRQGEIYYEQYF
TRBV6-2/TRBV6-3	TRBJ2-3	CASSYSGQSPSSSTDTQYF